Shown below are 27 T cell receptor beta chains from a single sample sequenced in a study of blood T cell repertoires in COVID-19. Libraries were prepared by immunoSEQ multiplex PCR; TCRdb keeps only in-frame clonotypes and omits some of them. The data contain a few hundred thousand clones, less than 90% of them singletons. Input material: peripheral blood. These TCRs come from a man aged 25-40 years with active or convalescent COVID-19.

The V gene is TRBV7-9, the J gene TRBJ2-7; 7 positions match TRBD1. The CDR3 totals 15 residues. V dropped 5 bases and J dropped 2; count of bases not matched to a gene: 9. Germline-derived CDR1 and CDR2 are SEHNR and FQNEAQ (reference sequence). The CDR3 region is CASSVNTGAPYEQYF. CDR3 bases: TGTGCCAGCAGCGTAAACACAGGGGCCCCCTACGAGCAGTACTTC.

CDR3 in DNA: TGTGCCAGTAGTCACTGGGGGACAGAGTATGGCTACACCTTC. Translated, it gives CASSHWGTEYGYTF. The chain employs TRBV19 and TRBJ1-2, with TRBD1 identical over 7 bases. The CDR3 is 14 residues long. Per germline, CDR1 LNHDA and CDR2 SQIVND (reference sequence). Trimming removed 5 bases from V and 5 bases from J; junction bases left unmatched: 8.

The V gene is TRBV28, the J gene TRBJ2-7; TRBD1 agrees at 9 bases. With V trimmed by 3 bases and J by 4 bases, 7 bases remained unmatched. CDR1 and CDR2 (germline): MDHEN, SYDVKM. This CDR3 region has 15 residues. The CDR3 loop is CASSFRDRATYEQYF. In nucleotides, the CDR3 is TGTGCCAGCAGTTTCCGGGACAGGGCAACGTACGAGCAGTACTTC.

The chain uses TRBV7-2 and TRBJ2-7; 7 positions agree with TRBD2. The junction had 11 bases not matched to a gene; V was cut back by 3 bases and J by 6 bases. The length of the CDR3 is 15 residues. Germline CDR1 SGHTA, CDR2 FQGNSA. CDR3 protein: CASSFRRTSTSEQYF. Written as DNA, the CDR3 is TGTGCCAGCAGCTTCCGAAGGACTAGTACGAGCGAGCAGTACTTC.

The chain employs TRBV30 and TRBJ2-2, with TRBD2 matching over 11 bases. V lost 8 bases to trimming and J lost 6 bases; unmatched junction nucleotides: 8. The CDR3 loop spans 14 amino acids. The V gene's germline CDR1 is GTSNPN and CDR2 SVGIG (reference sequence). The CDR3 coding sequence is TGTGCCCGACGGTTAGCGGGAGGGTCCGGGGAGCTGTTTTTT. Its translation is CARRLAGGSGELFF.

The chain combines TRBV2 with TRBJ1-4; the D is unclear. V was clipped by 2 bases and J by 8 bases, with 9 bases between them. Per the germline V gene, CDR1 is SNHLY and CDR2 is FYNNEI. The CDR3 contains 13 residues. The CDR3 bases are TGTGCCAGCAGTGAATTCGGTTGGGAAAAACTGTTTTTT. Protein: CASSEFGWEKLFF.

The chain combines TRBV2 with TRBJ1-5; 7 bases agree with TRBD1. V trimming: 8 bases; J trimming: 0 bases; junction bases outside the gene matches: 7. The CDR3 is 15 amino acids. The germline gives CDR1 SNHLY, CDR2 FYNNEI. The CDR3 nucleotides read TGTGCCAGCCGGACTGGACAGGCTAGCAATCAGCCCCAGCATTTT. This translates into CASRTGQASNQPQHF.

The chain recombines TRBV6-2 or TRBV6-3 with TRBJ1-5; D gene unclear. Per the germline V gene, CDR1 is MNHEY and CDR2 is SVGEGT. CDR3 length: 13 amino acids. V lost 2 bases and J 5 bases, leaving 7 bases between the germline ends. CDR3 sequence reads: CASSYGRDQPQHF. The CDR3, as DNA: TGTGCCAGCAGTTACGGGCGGGATCAGCCCCAGCATTTT.

The chain employs TRBV4-2 and TRBJ1-1; perhaps TRBD1 as D (5 bases). The CDR3 is made up of 15 amino acids. Germline V CDR1 and CDR2: LGHNA, YNFKEQ. V was trimmed by 0 bases and J by 4 bases, leaving 12 bases between them. CDR3 sequence reads: CASSQDTKGATEAFF. CDR3 nucleotide sequence: TGTGCCAGCAGCCAAGACACTAAAGGGGCCACTGAAGCTTTCTTT.

CDR3 sequence: CASRAGTGNTDTQYF. Written as DNA, the CDR3 is TGTGCCAGCAGGGCCGGGACAGGGAACACAGATACGCAGTATTTT. The V and J genes are TRBV28 and TRBJ2-3, with TRBD1 matching 9 bases. CDR3 length: 15 residues. Losses at the gene ends were 6 bases for V and 2 bases for J; bases not matched to a gene: 6. Germline CDR1 and CDR2: MDHEN and SYDVKM.

The V and J genes are TRBV5-5 and TRBJ2-5; D is unclear. V was clipped by 0 bases and J by 3 bases, with 6 bases between them. Germline assignment: CDR1 SGHKS and CDR2 YYEKEE (reference sequence). The length of the CDR3 is 13 residues. The CDR3 DNA reads as TGTGCCAGCAGCTTGGCCAGTGAAGAGACCCAGTACTTC. Translated: CASSLASEETQYF.

The gene calls are TRBV28 and TRBJ2-3; 9 bases line up with TRBD2. This CDR3 comprises 15 residues. V dropped 4 bases and J dropped 8; count of bases not matched to a gene: 10. The germline V gene has CDR1 MDHEN and CDR2 SYDVKM. DNA for the CDR3: TGTGCCAGCAGTTCCTCTAGCGGGAAGCCGGGTACGCAGTATTTT. Translation: CASSSSSGKPGTQYF.

The chain uses TRBV5-1 and TRBJ2-7, with D tentatively TRBD2 (5 bases). V lost 5 bases and J 9 bases, leaving 21 bases between the germline ends. Germline V lookup: CDR1 SGHRS, CDR2 YFSETQ. This CDR3 has 14 residues. CDR3 in amino acids: CASRVGRGTLSQYF. The CDR3 DNA follows: TGCGCCAGCAGGGTAGGTCGGGGAACGCTATCGCAGTACTTC.

The chain employs TRBV7-2 and TRBJ2-1, with D unresolved. Per the germline V gene, CDR1 is SGHTA and CDR2 is FQGNSA. The CDR3 is 15 residues long. The V end was cut by 3 bases, the J end by 4 bases, with 13 bases between. The CDR3 sequence: CASSFSKSHYNEQFF. The CDR3 region has the DNA TGTGCCAGCAGCTTTTCCAAGAGTCATTACAATGAGCAGTTCTTC.

In this sample, this clone turned up a few times. The chain is built from TRBV7-6 and TRBJ1-6; the match to TRBD1 covers 10 bases. The CDR3 totals 15 residues. Germline V gene lookup returns CDR1 SGHVS and CDR2 FNYEAQ. J gave up 9 bases and V 1 base, and 3 bases lay outside the gene matches. CDR3 loop: CASSLGQGAVSPLHF. The CDR3 nucleotides read TGTGCCAGCAGCTTAGGACAGGGGGCAGTTTCACCCCTCCACTTT.

This clone was detected only a few times. J is TRBJ1-3 and V is TRBV7-2, with TRBD1 matching 8 bases. Germline loops: CDR1 SGHTA, CDR2 FQGNSA. The trim removed 10 bases at V and 4 bases at J, leaving 6 bases unmatched. The CDR3 is 13 amino acids. The CDR3 sequence is CAISRDRGNTIYF. The DNA of the CDR3 is TGTGCCATCTCCCGGGACAGGGGAAACACCATATATTTT.

This sequence joins TRBV7-9 and TRBJ1-1; TRBD1 matches 7 bases. CDR3 size: 12 residues. Germline V lookup: CDR1 SEHNR, CDR2 FQNEAQ (reference sequence). Trimming cost V 5 bases and J 7 bases; bases outside gene matches: 4. The CDR3 sequence is CASSPRQGEAFF. The CDR3 DNA reads TGTGCCAGCAGCCCTAGACAGGGTGAAGCTTTCTTT.

The chain employs TRBV25-1 and TRBJ2-5, with 8 bases fitting TRBD2. This CDR3 region has 14 residues. V lost 6 bases, J lost 5 bases, and 8 bases stayed unmatched. Germline V gene data show CDR1 as MGHDK and CDR2 as SYGVNS. Written as DNA, the CDR3 is TGTGCCAGCAGCAACGGGGGGGCTTGGGAGACCCAGTACTTC. Translation: CASSNGGAWETQYF.

This clone came up a few times. The chain couples TRBV5-4 to TRBJ1-2; TRBD1 aligns across 7 bases. The germline V gene encodes CDR1 SGHNT and CDR2 YYREEE (reference sequence). Losses at the gene ends were 4 bases for V and 5 bases for J; bases not matched to a gene: 5. This CDR3 has 13 amino acids. CDR3 region: CASSIGQEYGYTF. In DNA form, the CDR3 reads TGTGCCAGCAGCATCGGACAGGAGTATGGCTACACCTTC.

Concerning this clone: This same CDR3 is encoded by further DNA sequences in the sample. The rearrangement uses TRBV3-1 (or the pseudogene TRBV3-2) and TRBJ2-7; 8 nucleotides match TRBD2. Trimming at V came to 2 bases and at J to 3 bases, leaving 0 bases not matched to a gene. CDR1 LGHDT and CDR2 YNNKEL come from the germline V gene (reference sequence). The CDR3 covers 13 residues. CDR3 DNA sequence: TGTGCCAGCAGCCAACGGGGGGGCTACGAGCAGTACTTC. It codes for CASSQRGGYEQYF.

The chain links TRBV30 to TRBJ1-5, with 10 positions matching TRBD1. The V and J ends lost 5 bases and 4 bases, in that order; junction bases with no gene match: 11. CDR3 size: 16 residues. Germline CDR1 is GTSNPN and CDR2 is SVGIG (reference sequence). CDR3 DNA sequence: TGTGCCTGGGGGGCTTGGGACAGGGGAGGAAATCAGCCCCAGCATTTT. Its translation is CAWGAWDRGGNQPQHF.

This sequence joins TRBV10-2 and TRBJ1-2; TRBD1 might be the D (5 bases). V lost 4 bases to trimming and J lost 4 bases, with 10 bases between them. CDR3 length: 13 amino acids. Germline assignment: CDR1 WSHSY and CDR2 SAAADI. CDR3 protein: CASSAAGIYGYTF. DNA of the CDR3: TGCGCCAGCAGTGCTGCAGGGATCTATGGCTACACCTTC.

This chain links TRBV5-4 with TRBJ1-1; D not certain. V lost 0 bases and J 1 base, leaving 7 bases between the germline ends. In germline, CDR1 is SGHNT, CDR2 YYREEE (reference sequence). The CDR3 length is 14 residues. The DNA of the CDR3 is TGTGCCAGCAGCTTGGAACAGCAGAACACTGAAGCTTTCTTT. Amino acid sequence: CASSLEQQNTEAFF.

The J gene is TRBJ2-2, the V gene TRBV19, with D perhaps matching TRBD1 (5 bases). Germline values: CDR1 LNHDA, CDR2 SQIVND (reference sequence). V was cut by 2 bases and J by 5 bases, with 6 bases left in between. CDR3 size: 13 residues. The CDR3 region is CASSIRGTGELFF. The CDR3 nucleotides read TGTGCCAGTAGTATAAGGGGTACCGGGGAGCTGTTTTTT.

This clone was seen only once. The chain is built from TRBV6-5 and TRBJ1-5; possible D gene TRBD1, 6 bases. Germline values: CDR1 MNHEY, CDR2 SVGAGI. There are 15 residues in the CDR3. V was pared by 6 bases and J by 3 bases, with 15 bases between. CDR3: CASRTGSTPNQPQHF. The CDR3 nucleotides read TGTGCCAGCAGAACAGGGTCGACTCCCAATCAGCCCCAGCATTTT.

The chain employs TRBV7-2 and TRBJ1-2; D gene unclear. Germline V lookup: CDR1 SGHTA, CDR2 FQGNSA. Trimming took off 2 bases at V and 2 bases at J, with 9 bases between the two ends. This CDR3 is 14 amino acids long. CDR3 loop: CASSLNTVNYGYTF. The CDR3 bases are TGTGCCAGCAGCTTAAACACCGTCAACTATGGCTACACCTTC.

The V gene is TRBV5-1, the J gene TRBJ2-2; 7 positions agree with TRBD2. The trim removed 0 bases at V and 6 bases at J, leaving 8 bases unmatched. The CDR3 has 16 amino acids. Germline CDR1 is SGHRS and CDR2 is YFSETQ. Written as DNA, the CDR3 is TGCGCCAGCAGCTTGGCTAGCGGCTGGAGCGCCGGGGAGCTGTTTTTT. Translation gives CASSLASGWSAGELFF.